This section outlines one T cell receptor beta chain sequence together with its context. This sample stems from a study of Ad26.COV2.S vaccination and SARS-CoV-2 variants. Treatment indicated: 15 to 20 received Ad26.COV2.S at low or high dose, single or two shots; five or six received placebo; per-sample allocation not given. The samples were gathered on day 63 after the first injection of vaccine or placebo. Using immunoSEQ multiplex PCR, the repertoire was profiled, and TCRdb retains in-frame clones only, with some absent. This sample has around 320,000 clones; around nine tenths occur once, and the top ten carry about 3%. The CDR3 runs 14 residues. V was clipped by 6 bases and J by 15 bases; unmatched bases: 10. Per germline, CDR1 LNHDA and CDR2 SQIVND (reference sequence).

The chain is built from TRBV19 and TRBJ2-1, with TRBD2 matching 14 bases. The TCR comes from a person aged 18-60 years who received the Ad26.COV2.S COVID-19 vaccine or a placebo. The starting material was peripheral blood, obtained in a trial of Ad26.COV2.S vaccine versus placebo. CDR3 coding DNA: TGTGCCAGTAGCCCCTCGGGACTAGCGGGGGTTGGGTTCTTC. Translation gives CASSPSGLAGVGFF. Complete variable domain (other parts from reference TRBV19 and TRBJ2-1): DGGITQSPKYLFRKEGQNVTLSCEQNLNHDAMYWYRQDPGQGLRLIYYSQIVNDFQKGDIAEGYSVSREKKESFPLTVTSAQKNPTAFYLCASSPSGLAGVGFFGPGTRLTVL.